The TCR beta chain under discussion was sequenced for a study of blood T cell repertoires in COVID-19. V lost 7 bases to trimming and J lost 4 bases; unmatched junction nucleotides: 10. Germline loops: CDR1 SGHRS, CDR2 YFSETQ. The CDR3 contains 15 residues. Produced via immunoSEQ multiplex PCR; TCRdb's table is partial and in-frame only. The sample contains some 140,000 clones, roughly 84% of which appear only once. The specimen sequenced was peripheral blood. V and J are TRBV5-1 and TRBJ2-2; 7 bases are shared with TRBD1. The sequence derives from a man in his 60s with acute or convalescent COVID-19. The CDR3 loop reads CASGVTGKLTGELFF. The CDR3 DNA sequence: TGCGCCAGCGGAGTGACAGGGAAGCTCACCGGGGAGCTGTTTTTT.